This T cell receptor (beta chain) was identified in a study of blood T cell repertoires in COVID-19. Germline CDR1 and CDR2: LGHDT and YNNKEL (reference sequence). The CDR3 totals 17 residues. V gave up 0 bases and J gave up 7 bases, with 19 bases separating them. Clones were sequenced by immunoSEQ multiplex PCR, and TCRdb holds only the in-frame ones, with some missing. The profile covers 99,000 or so clones, with 82% appearing a single time and roughly 15% taken by the ten largest. The sample was peripheral blood. This sequence joins TRBV3-1 (or the pseudogene TRBV3-2) and TRBJ2-1; a possible D gene is TRBD2 (6 bases). The origin of this receptor is an elderly woman with acute or convalescent COVID-19. DNA of the CDR3: TGTGCCAGCAGCCAAGACCCTCACTACGGGAGTTCGAATGAGCAGTTCTTC. Its translation is CASSQDPHYGSSNEQFF.